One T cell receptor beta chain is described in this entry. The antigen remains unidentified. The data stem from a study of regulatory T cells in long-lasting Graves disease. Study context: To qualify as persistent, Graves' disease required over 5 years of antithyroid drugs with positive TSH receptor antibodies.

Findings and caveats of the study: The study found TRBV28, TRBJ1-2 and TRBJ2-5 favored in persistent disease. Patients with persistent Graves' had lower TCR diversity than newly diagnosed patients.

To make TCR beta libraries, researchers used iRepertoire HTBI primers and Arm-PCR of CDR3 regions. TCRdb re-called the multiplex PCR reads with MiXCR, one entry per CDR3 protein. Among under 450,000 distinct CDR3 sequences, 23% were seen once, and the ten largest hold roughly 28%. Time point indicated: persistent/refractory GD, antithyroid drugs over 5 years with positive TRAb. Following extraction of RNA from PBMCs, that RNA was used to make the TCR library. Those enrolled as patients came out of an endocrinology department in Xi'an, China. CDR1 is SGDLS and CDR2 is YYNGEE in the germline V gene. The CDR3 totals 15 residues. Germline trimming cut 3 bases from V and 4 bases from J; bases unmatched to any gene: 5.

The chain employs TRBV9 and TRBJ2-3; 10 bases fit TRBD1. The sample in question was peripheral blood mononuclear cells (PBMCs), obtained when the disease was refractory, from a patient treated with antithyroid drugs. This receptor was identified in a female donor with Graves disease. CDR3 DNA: TGTGCCAGCAGCGCGAAGACAGGGGGCGCAGATACGCAGTATTTT. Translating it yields CASSAKTGGADTQYF.